Sequencing of this T cell receptor beta chain was carried out in a study of blood T cell repertoires in COVID-19. Across the whole study: COVID-19 samples from acute and convalescent phases originated in the United States, Italy and Spain. PBMCs, B-cell-depleted T cells, or T cells provided the cDNA or gDNA that made up the material.

Original analysis: Amplification of reference gene primers was used by the study to estimate nucleated cell counts. Repertoires were generated with immunoSEQ multiplex PCR, while TCRdb's copy carries only in-frame clones and drops some. The V and J calls and the clone size are those of that table, but D and trimming were determined from the DNA. The data show 85,000 to 90,000 clones, 75% to 90% seen once. V gave up 6 bases and J gave up 3 bases, with 18 bases separating them. CDR1 is MNHEY, CDR2 SVGAGI, per germline. CDR3 length: 15 amino acids. This clone showed up just once. The rearrangement uses TRBV6-5 and TRBJ2-7, with a possible D match to TRBD2 (5 bases). The origin of this receptor is a woman older than 75 with active COVID-19. Specimen: peripheral blood. As DNA, the CDR3 is TGTGCCAGCAGGCCACTGAGCGGTGAGCGCTACGAGCAGTACTTC. Translated, it gives CASRPLSGERYEQYF.